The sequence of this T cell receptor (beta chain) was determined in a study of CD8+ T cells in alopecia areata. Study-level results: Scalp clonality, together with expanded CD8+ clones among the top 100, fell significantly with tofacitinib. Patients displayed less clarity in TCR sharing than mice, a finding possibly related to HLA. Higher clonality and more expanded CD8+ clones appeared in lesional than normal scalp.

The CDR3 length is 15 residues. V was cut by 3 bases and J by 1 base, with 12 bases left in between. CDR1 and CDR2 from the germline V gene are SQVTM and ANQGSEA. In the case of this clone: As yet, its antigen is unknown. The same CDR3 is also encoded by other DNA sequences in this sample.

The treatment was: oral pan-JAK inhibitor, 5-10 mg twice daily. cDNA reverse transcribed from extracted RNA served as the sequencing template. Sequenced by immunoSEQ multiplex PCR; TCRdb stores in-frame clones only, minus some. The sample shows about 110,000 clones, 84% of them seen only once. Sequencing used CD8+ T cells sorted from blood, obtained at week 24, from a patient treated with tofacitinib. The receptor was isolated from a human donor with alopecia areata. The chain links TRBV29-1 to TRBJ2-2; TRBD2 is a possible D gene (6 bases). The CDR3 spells CSVETGVGNTGELFF. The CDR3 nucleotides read TGCAGCGTTGAGACGGGGGTTGGGAACACCGGGGAGCTGTTTTTT.